The 8 T cell receptor beta chains listed next were all sequenced from one sample in a study of T cell responses to AZD1222 COVID-19 vaccine. Assay: immunoSEQ multiplex PCR; the TCRdb copy retains only in-frame clones and omits some. The table has around 140,000 clones, about 90% seen once; the top ten hold around 10%. Sequenced here: peripheral blood, sampled 28 days after the second AZD1222 dose. Receptor source: an adult who received the AZD1222 COVID-19 vaccine.

V gene TRBV28 combines with J gene TRBJ1-1, with D unresolved. V shed 2 bases and J shed 4 bases, with 5 bases lying between them. CDR1 and CDR2 (germline): MDHEN, SYDVKM. This CDR3 is 12 amino acids long. The CDR3 DNA follows: TGTGCCAGCAGTTTACGTCTCACTGAAGCTTTCTTT. Protein sequence: CASSLRLTEAFF.

This chain connects TRBV27 to TRBJ2-1; D ambiguous. V was trimmed by 7 bases and J by 9 bases, leaving 16 bases between them. The CDR3 is made up of 13 amino acids. The germline V gene encodes CDR1 MNHEY and CDR2 SMNVEV (reference sequence). DNA for the CDR3: TGTGCCAGCAACGATTTTAGGATATTTGAGCAGTTCTTC. It specifies CASNDFRIFEQFF.

The chain links TRBV5-1 to TRBJ2-3; D call uncertain. The CDR3 runs to 14 residues. Germline V gives CDR1 SGHRS, CDR2 YFSETQ. V lost 0 bases, J lost 4 bases, and 9 bases lay in between. This CDR3 reads CASSLDAGPDTQYF. The CDR3 nucleotides read TGCGCCAGCAGCTTGGACGCTGGGCCAGATACGCAGTATTTT.

The J gene is TRBJ1-5, the V gene TRBV6-5, with D hard to call. The CDR3 has 15 amino acids. Germline values: CDR1 MNHEY, CDR2 SVGAGI. Trimming removed 0 bases from V and 4 bases from J, with 10 bases in between. The CDR3: CASSYSVQMNQPQHF. CDR3 in DNA: TGTGCCAGCAGTTACTCGGTTCAGATGAATCAGCCCCAGCATTTT.

The genes are TRBV7-9 and TRBJ1-1, with 10 bases that match TRBD1. The CDR3 runs 15 residues. Germline lookup yields CDR1 SEHNR and CDR2 FQNEAQ (reference sequence). V lost 4 bases and J lost 5; bases outside the gene matches: 7. CDR3 sequence reads: CASSSTGGWGTEAFF. DNA for the CDR3: TGTGCCAGCAGCTCGACAGGGGGCTGGGGAACTGAAGCTTTCTTT.

This clone has just one count. The rearrangement uses TRBV7-2 and TRBJ2-4, with D possibly matching TRBD2 (6 bases). The CDR3 loop spans 15 amino acids. Germline values: CDR1 SGHTA, CDR2 FQGNSA. With 4 bases removed from V and 9 bases from J, the gap between germline ends came to 19 bases. CDR3 sequence: CASSSERATRSIQYF. The DNA of the CDR3 is TGTGCCAGCAGCTCAGAGCGGGCTACTCGGAGCATTCAGTACTTC.

In its sample, this clone was seen once. CDR3 sequence (DNA): TGTGCCAGTAGTTTCACAGGCGTAGGAGGGGCTTTCTTT. This translates into CASSFTGVGGAFF. The chain employs TRBV19 and TRBJ1-1; D may be TRBD1 (5 bases). Per germline, CDR1 LNHDA and CDR2 SQIVND (reference sequence). The CDR3 sequence is 13 residues long. Trimming removed 5 bases from V and 11 bases from J, with 18 bases in between.

This rearrangement joins TRBV30 to TRBJ1-4, with 9 bases lining up with TRBD1. CDR3 size: 18 residues. Germline assignment: CDR1 GTSNPN and CDR2 SVGIG (reference sequence). Trimming took 5 bases from V and 6 from J; bases not matched to a gene: 19. The CDR3: CAWAPGQGLWTRDEKLFF. The CDR3 nucleotides read TGTGCCTGGGCTCCGGGACAGGGTTTATGGACGAGGGATGAAAAACTGTTTTTT.